This note documents a single TCR beta chain sequence. Its antigen is unknown. Base qualities are not at hand, and no much larger clone is one base apart. One collaborating source in Seattle enrolled patients during active infection and followed them longitudinally through the course of disease. Whole blood was collected in K2EDTA tubes by collaborating institutions according to the institutions' own protocols. For TCRbeta analysis, collaborators shipped samples in one of three forms: frozen whole blood, isolated PBMCs, or DNA extracted from either of those sample types. TCRbeta CDR3 regions were amplified from genomic DNA using the immunoSEQ Assay, a bias-controlled multiplex PCR. In the paper's pipeline: Within the assay, amplification of reference gene primers was used to estimate how many nucleated cells each sample contained. Sequence reads were collapsed and filtered to measure the absolute abundance of every unique TCRbeta CDR3 rearrangement. For each sample, productive Simpson clonality was calculated by taking the square root of Simpson's diversity index across productive rearrangements. TCRdb retrieved this table from immuneACCESS and kept in-frame rearrangements only. Not all clones are present; in checked studies, unresolved V genes account for under half, and no reason is known for the remainder. The V and J calls and the clone size are those of that table, but D and trimming were determined from the DNA. A total of almost 350,000 clones appear in this sample, more than 70% of them only once. About 3.9% of the sample rests with the top ten.

This entry belongs to a study of blood T cell repertoires in COVID-19 (dated by TCRdb to 2019 to 2021). Concerning the study at large: Samples from collaborators originated in the United States, Italy and Spain and spanned both the acute and convalescent phases of COVID-19. Where available, HLA class I and class II types were obtained from metadata supplied by the sample provider rather than from assay-based typing. The samples were drawn from two sources: the first 160 participants of the ongoing ImmuneRACE study, and 1,200 or so subjects contributed by 6 global collaborators. The prospective study material was composed of cDNA or gDNA derived from T cells, B-cell-depleted T cells, or PBMCs. The repertoires were made available in a free public database intended to serve as a resource for research on the immune response to SARS-CoV-2. The dataset comprised deeply sampled blood TCRbeta repertoires from subjects exposed to, actively infected with, or recovered from COVID-19. Sample metadata almost always included a de-identified subject ID, COVID-19 status, age in years and sex. The investigation overall reported the following: The amount of clinical and demographic metadata varied by source and participant and was provided uncurated.

Taken from the germline V gene, the CDR1 and CDR2 loops are SNHLY and FYNNEI. The CDR3 numbers 14 residues from cysteine through phenylalanine. CDR3 DNA only is kept here, 42 bases in frame from base 1. V gives up 3 bases and J gives up 4 bases, and the segment between their germline ends measures 12 bases. This receptor was obtained from a woman aged 55-70 years with COVID-19, enrolled during active disease. The specimen was peripheral blood. This receptor chain uses TRBV2 and TRBJ1-2; 5 matching bases give a weak D call of TRBD1. The CDR3 is CASSEADRGYGYTF. The nucleotide sequence is given as TGTGCCAGCAGTGAGGCCGACAGAGGCTATGGCTACACCTTC.